A selection of T cell receptor beta chains follows, all from one sample in a study of shared clonotypes between healthy human individuals. Profiled with immunoSEQ multiplex PCR; TCRdb holds only in-frame clones, not every one. The sample carries approximately 740,000 clones, under 80% recorded once. Material: memory CD4+ T cells sorted from blood. These receptors were taken from a woman under 40 in good health. The CDR3 runs from the conserved cysteine through the conserved F or W. The order of the fields is V gene, CDR3 length, J gene, CDR3 protein.

>TRBV7-6|14|TRBJ1-3
CASSLTTPGNTIYF
>TRBV4-1|15|TRBJ1-2
CASSQETTGIGGYTF
>TRBV5-6|13|TRBJ1-1
CASSPPSRAEAFF
>TRBV5-1|15|TRBJ1-1
CASSLASGGYTEAFF
>TRBV6-1|14|TRBJ2-2
CASSEVGDTGELFF
>TRBV19|15|TRBJ2-7
CASSPWWDRGYEQYF
>TRBV5-1|16|TRBJ2-1
CASSLGWSQLYNEQFF
>TRBV21-1|16|TRBJ2-5
CASSKRTGSGQETQYF
>TRBV5-5|16|TRBJ2-1
CASSSYRDSTYNEQFF
>TRBV28|15|TRBJ2-3
CASRTGTASTDTQYF
>TRBV6-1|13|TRBJ1-2
CASSKGQVYGYTF
>TRBV4-1|13|TRBJ2-5
CAGALAEQETQYF
>TRBV7-3|14|TRBJ2-5
CASSPLGGEETQYF
>TRBV5-1|16|TRBJ2-7
CASSLGQDKLSYEQYF
>TRBV6-6|16|TRBJ2-3
CASSYSKVGRADTQYF
>TRBV5-1|13|TRBJ1-1
CASSFAINTEAFF
>TRBV12-5|16|TRBJ1-1
CASGPGQGPLGTEAFF